This note documents a single T cell receptor (beta chain) sequence. This clone has a single count. Its antigen is still unknown. Base qualities are missing; no much larger clone stands one base away. This sample was included in a study of blood T cell repertoires in COVID-19 (dated by TCRdb to between 2020 and 2021). About the study as a whole: Collaborator samples came from the United States, Italy and Spain and covered acute and convalescent phases of COVID-19. The material from the prospective study consisted of cDNA or gDNA derived from T cells, B-cell-depleted T cells, or PBMCs. The dataset comprised deeply sampled blood TCRbeta repertoires from subjects exposed to, actively infected with, or recovered from COVID-19. A freely available public database, intended as a resource for researchers studying the immune response to SARS-CoV-2, is where the repertoires were released. The samples were drawn from two sources: the first 160 participants of the ongoing ImmuneRACE study, and some 1,300 subjects contributed by 6 global collaborators. Nearly every sample came with metadata listing a de-identified subject ID, COVID-19 status, age in years and sex. Where available, HLA class I and class II types were taken from metadata supplied by the sample provider and were not determined by assay-based typing. The investigation overall reported the following: Clinical and demographic metadata were provided uncurated, with the amount varying by source and participant.

Collaborating institutions collected whole blood in K2EDTA tubes following their own protocols. For TCRbeta analysis, collaborator samples were shipped as frozen whole blood, as isolated PBMCs, or as DNA extracted from either sample type. The germline V gene supplies CDR1 SGHDN and CDR2 FVKESK. V is reduced by 1 base and J by 9 bases, leaving a spacing of 10 bases between them. The CDR3, cysteine through phenylalanine, is 13 amino acids long. Of all the DNA, just the CDR3 is kept, 39 bases in frame from base 1. TCRbeta CDR3 regions were amplified from genomic DNA using the immunoSEQ Assay, a bias-controlled multiplex PCR. For the original study's pipeline: Nucleated cell counts per sample were estimated from amplification of reference gene primers within the assay. Sequence reads were collapsed and filtered to measure the absolute abundance of every unique TCRbeta CDR3 rearrangement. For each sample, productive Simpson clonality was calculated by taking the square root of Simpson's diversity index across productive rearrangements. In TCRdb, the immuneACCESS table is reduced to in-frame sequences with V and J assigned. These tables do not hold every clone; where another copy was compared, an unresolved V gene accounts for under half, and the others remain unexplained. V, J and clone size are taken as reported in that table, and D and trimming were inferred from the DNA itself. Across this sample there are 75,000 to 95,000 clones, with 82% seen only once. The ten largest clonotypes hold roughly a quarter of the sample.

The source is a human donor in a cohort sampled during active COVID-19. The sequencing sample was made of peripheral blood. The sequence joins TRBV14 to TRBJ2-1, and possibly TRBD1, on 5 matching bases. The nucleotide sequence is given as TGTGCCAGCAGCCAAGTCTGGGGCACTGAGCAGTTCTTC. Protein translation: CASSQVWGTEQFF. The entire variable domain, with the stretches around the CDR3 drawn from the reference TRBV14 and TRBJ2-1 proteins, is EAGVTQFPSHSVIEKGQTVTLRCDPISGHDNLYWYRRVMGKEIKFLLHFVKESKQDESGMPNNRFLAERTGGTYSTLKVQPAELEDSGVYFCASSQVWGTEQFFGPGTRLTVL.